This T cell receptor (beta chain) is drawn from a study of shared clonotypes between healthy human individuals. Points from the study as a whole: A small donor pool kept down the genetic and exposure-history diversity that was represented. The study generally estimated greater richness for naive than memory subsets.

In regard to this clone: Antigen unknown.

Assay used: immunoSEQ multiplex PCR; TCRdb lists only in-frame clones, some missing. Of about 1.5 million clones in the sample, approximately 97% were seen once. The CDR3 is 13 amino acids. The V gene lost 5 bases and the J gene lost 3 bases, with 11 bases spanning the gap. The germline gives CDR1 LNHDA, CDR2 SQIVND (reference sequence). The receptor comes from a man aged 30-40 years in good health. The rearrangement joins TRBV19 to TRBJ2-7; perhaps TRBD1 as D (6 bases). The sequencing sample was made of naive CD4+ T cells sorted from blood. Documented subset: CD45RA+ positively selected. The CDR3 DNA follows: TGTGCCAGTAGTTCCACACAGGGCTACGAGCAGTACTTC. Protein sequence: CASSSTQGYEQYF.